Detailed here is one T cell receptor beta chain. From germline, CDR1 is MNHEY and CDR2 SVGAGI. The CDR3 has 15 residues. Trimming removed 4 bases at V and 4 bases at J, with 16 bases between. The source of the sample is a study of control samples from healthy donors and cancer patients. Libraries were prepared by immunoSEQ multiplex PCR; TCRdb keeps only in-frame clonotypes and omits some of them. The sample carries approximately 49,000 clones, 65% to 90% recorded once. This TCR was sampled from a woman in her forties or fifties with lung cancer. The V gene is TRBV6-5, the J gene TRBJ1-2; D not resolved. The sequencing sample was made of PBMCs. Written as DNA, the CDR3 is TGTGCCAGCAGTTCCCTACAGTGGGCGGGCTATGGCTACACCTTC. As protein: CASSSLQWAGYGYTF.